This TCR beta chain is drawn from a study of Ad26.COV2.S vaccination and SARS-CoV-2 variants. Germline V gene sequence: CDR1 SEHNR, CDR2 FQNEAQ (reference sequence). V shed 4 bases and J 2 bases; nucleotides not matched to a gene: 2. The CDR3 runs 15 residues. Repertoires were generated with immunoSEQ multiplex PCR, while TCRdb's copy carries only in-frame clones and drops some. The data contain approximately 400,000 clones, around four fifths of them singletons. Indicated treatment: approximately 18 received Ad26.COV2.S at low or high dose, single or two shots; 5 received placebo; per-sample allocation not given. Specimens were obtained on day 63 following the first vaccine or placebo injection. On this clone itself: This sample also contains other DNA sequences that code for the same CDR3.

The gene calls are TRBV7-9 and TRBJ2-1; 10 bases map to TRBD2. The source was peripheral blood, collected in a trial of Ad26.COV2.S vaccine versus placebo. This receptor was taken from a person aged 18-65 years who received the Ad26.COV2.S COVID-19 vaccine or a placebo. The CDR3, as DNA: TGTGCCAGCAGCTCGAGCGGGAGGGCCTACAATGAGCAGTTCTTC. It encodes CASSSSGRAYNEQFF.